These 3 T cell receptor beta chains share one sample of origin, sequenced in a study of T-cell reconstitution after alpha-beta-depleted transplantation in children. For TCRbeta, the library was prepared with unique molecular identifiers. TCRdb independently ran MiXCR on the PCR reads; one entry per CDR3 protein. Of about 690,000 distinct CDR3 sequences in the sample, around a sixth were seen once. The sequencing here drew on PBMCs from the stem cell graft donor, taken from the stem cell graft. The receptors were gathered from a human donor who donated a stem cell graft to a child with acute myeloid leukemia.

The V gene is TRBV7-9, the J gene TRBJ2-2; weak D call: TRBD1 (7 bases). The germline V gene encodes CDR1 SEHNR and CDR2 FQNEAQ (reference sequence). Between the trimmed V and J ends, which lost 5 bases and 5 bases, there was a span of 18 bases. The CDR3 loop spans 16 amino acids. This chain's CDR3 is CASSGDSGLTTGELFF. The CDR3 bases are TGTGCCAGCAGCGGGGACAGCGGGCTTACGACCGGGGAGCTGTTTTTT.

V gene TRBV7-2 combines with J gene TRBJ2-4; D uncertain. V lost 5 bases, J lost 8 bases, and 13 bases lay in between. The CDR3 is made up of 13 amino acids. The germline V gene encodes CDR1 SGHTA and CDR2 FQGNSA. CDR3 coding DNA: TGTGCCAGCAGCGCCACTTATACGGACATTCAGTACTTC. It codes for CASSATYTDIQYF.

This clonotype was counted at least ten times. The CDR3 DNA reads as TGCAGCGTTGAAGCTGCGGGACTACAATTCTCTAAAGAAGCTTTCTTT. Residues: CSVEAAGLQFSKEAFF. J is TRBJ1-1 and V is TRBV29-1; a possible D gene is TRBD1 (5 bases). Germline CDR1 is SQVTM and CDR2 is ANQGSEA. Trimming stripped 1 base from V and 8 bases from J, with 23 bases between. This CDR3 spans 16 amino acids. The whole variable domain, remainder taken from reference TRBV29-1 and TRBJ1-1, is SAVISQKPSRDICQRGTSLTIQCQVDSQVTMMFWYRQQPGQSLTLIATANQGSEATYESGFVIDKFPISRPNLTFSTLTVSNMSPEDSSIYLCSVEAAGLQFSKEAFFGQGTRLTVV.